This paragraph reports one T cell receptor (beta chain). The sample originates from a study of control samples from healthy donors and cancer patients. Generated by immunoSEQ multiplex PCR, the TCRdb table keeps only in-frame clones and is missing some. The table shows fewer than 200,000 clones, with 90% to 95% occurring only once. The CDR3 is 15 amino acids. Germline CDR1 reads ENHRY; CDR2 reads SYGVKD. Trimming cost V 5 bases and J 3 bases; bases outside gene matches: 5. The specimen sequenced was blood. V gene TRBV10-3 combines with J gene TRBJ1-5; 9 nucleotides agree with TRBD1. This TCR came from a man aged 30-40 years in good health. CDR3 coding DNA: TGTGCCATCAGTACCGGGACAGGGATCAATCAGCCCCAGCATTTT. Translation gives CAISTGTGINQPQHF.